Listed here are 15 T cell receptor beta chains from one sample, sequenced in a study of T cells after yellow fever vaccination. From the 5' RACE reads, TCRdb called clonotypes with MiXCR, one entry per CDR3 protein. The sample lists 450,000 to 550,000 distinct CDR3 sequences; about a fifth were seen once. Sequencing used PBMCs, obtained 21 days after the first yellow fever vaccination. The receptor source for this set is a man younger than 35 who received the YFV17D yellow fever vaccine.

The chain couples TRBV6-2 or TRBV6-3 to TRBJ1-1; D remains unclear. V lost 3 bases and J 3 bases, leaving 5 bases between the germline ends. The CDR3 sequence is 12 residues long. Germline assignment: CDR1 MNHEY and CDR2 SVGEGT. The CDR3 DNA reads TGTGCCAGCAGTTATCCCGACACTGAAGCTTTCTTT. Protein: CASSYPDTEAFF.

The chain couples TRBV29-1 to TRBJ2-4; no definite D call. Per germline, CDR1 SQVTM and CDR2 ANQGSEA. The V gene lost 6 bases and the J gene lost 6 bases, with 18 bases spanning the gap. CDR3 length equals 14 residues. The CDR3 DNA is TGCAGCGTCGTTGGGTTGGTGGGTGGAAACATTCAGTACTTC. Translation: CSVVGLVGGNIQYF.

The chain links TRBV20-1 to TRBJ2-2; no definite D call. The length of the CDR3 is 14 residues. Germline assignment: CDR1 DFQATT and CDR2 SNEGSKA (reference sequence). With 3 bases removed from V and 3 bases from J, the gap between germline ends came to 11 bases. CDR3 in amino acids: CSARTPGHTGELFF. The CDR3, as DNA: TGCAGTGCTAGGACTCCAGGCCACACCGGGGAGCTGTTTTTT.

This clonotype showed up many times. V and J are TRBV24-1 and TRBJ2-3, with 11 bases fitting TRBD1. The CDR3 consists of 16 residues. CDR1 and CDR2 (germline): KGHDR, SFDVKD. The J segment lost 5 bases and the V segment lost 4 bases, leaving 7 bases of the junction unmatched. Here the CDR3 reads CATSDPRDRGGDTQYF. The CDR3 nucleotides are TGTGCCACCAGTGACCCTAGGGACAGGGGGGGAGATACGCAGTATTTT.

The CDR3, as DNA: TGTGCCAGCACCAAGGGACAGGGGGCCAGTCAGCCCCAGCATTTT. This encodes CASTKGQGASQPQHF. The chain has TRBV7-2 and TRBJ1-5; the match to TRBD1 covers 12 bases. With 7 bases clipped from V and 6 bases from J, the junction kept 7 bases outside the gene matches. Germline CDR1 reads SGHTA; CDR2 reads FQGNSA. The CDR3 runs 15 residues.

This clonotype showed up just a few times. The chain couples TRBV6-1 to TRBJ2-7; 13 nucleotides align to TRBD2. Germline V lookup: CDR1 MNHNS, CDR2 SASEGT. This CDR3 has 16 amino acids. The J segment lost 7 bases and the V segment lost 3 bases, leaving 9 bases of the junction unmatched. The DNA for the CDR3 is TGTGCCAGCAGTGAGTGGACTAGCGGGGGCCCTGGTGAGCAGTACGTC. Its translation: CASSEWTSGGPGEQYV.

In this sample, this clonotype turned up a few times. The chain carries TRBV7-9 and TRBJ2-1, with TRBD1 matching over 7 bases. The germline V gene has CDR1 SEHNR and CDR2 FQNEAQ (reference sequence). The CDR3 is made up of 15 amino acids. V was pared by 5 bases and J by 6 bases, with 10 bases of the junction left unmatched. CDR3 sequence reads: CASSQHRGVGNEQFF. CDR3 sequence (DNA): TGTGCCAGCAGCCAGCACAGGGGAGTGGGCAATGAGCAGTTCTTC.

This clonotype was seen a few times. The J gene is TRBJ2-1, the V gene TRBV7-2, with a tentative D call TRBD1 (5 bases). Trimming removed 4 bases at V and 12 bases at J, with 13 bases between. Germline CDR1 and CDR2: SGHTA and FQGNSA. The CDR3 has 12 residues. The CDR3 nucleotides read TGTGCCAGCAGCTCAGCCAGGGAAGTGCAGTTCTTC. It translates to CASSSAREVQFF.

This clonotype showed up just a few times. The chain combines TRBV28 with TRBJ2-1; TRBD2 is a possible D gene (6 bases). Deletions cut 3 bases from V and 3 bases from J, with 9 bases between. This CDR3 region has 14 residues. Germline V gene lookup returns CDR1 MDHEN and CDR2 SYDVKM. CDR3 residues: CASSLRGHYNEQFF. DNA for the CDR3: TGTGCCAGCAGTTTGCGGGGCCACTACAATGAGCAGTTCTTC.

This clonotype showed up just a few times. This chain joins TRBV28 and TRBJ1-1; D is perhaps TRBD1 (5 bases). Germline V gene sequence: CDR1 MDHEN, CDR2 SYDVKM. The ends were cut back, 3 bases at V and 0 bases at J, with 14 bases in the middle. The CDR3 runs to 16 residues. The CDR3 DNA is TGTGCCAGCAGTTTGGAAGGGACCCGTATGAACACTGAAGCTTTCTTT. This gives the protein CASSLEGTRMNTEAFF.

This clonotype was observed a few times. The CDR3: CASARGSGGANEQFF. The CDR3 DNA reads TGTGCCAGTGCCCGGGGTAGCGGGGGGGCCAATGAGCAGTTCTTC. The genes are TRBV19 and TRBJ2-1; 11 bases align to TRBD2. This CDR3 has 15 residues. Germline V CDR1 and CDR2: LNHDA, SQIVND (reference sequence). V gave up 8 bases and J gave up 6 bases; unmatched junction bases: 9.

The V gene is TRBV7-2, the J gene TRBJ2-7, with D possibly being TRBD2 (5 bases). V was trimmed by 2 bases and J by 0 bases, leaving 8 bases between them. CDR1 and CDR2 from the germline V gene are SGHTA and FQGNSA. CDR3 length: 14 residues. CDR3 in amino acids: CASSLLGSSYEQYF. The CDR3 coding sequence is TGTGCCAGCAGCTTACTGGGGAGCTCCTACGAGCAGTACTTC.

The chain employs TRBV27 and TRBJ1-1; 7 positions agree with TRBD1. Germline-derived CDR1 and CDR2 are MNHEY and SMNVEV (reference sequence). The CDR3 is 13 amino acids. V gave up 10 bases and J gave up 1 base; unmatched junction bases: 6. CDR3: CAIYRGKNTEAFF. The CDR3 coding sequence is TGTGCCATTTACAGGGGAAAGAACACTGAAGCTTTCTTT.

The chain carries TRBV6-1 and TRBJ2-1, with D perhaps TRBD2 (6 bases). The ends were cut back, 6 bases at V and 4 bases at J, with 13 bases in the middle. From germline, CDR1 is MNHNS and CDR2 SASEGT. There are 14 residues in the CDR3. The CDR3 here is CASRGGGPYNEQFF. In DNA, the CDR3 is TGTGCCAGCAGGGGCGGAGGGCCTTACAATGAGCAGTTCTTC.

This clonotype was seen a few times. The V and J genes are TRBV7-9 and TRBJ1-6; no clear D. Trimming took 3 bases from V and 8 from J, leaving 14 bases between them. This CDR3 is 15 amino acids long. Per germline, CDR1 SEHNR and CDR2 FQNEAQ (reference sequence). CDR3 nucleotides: TGTGCCAGCAGCTTGAAAGCGCTTTTGGATTCACCCCTCCACTTT. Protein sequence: CASSLKALLDSPLHF.